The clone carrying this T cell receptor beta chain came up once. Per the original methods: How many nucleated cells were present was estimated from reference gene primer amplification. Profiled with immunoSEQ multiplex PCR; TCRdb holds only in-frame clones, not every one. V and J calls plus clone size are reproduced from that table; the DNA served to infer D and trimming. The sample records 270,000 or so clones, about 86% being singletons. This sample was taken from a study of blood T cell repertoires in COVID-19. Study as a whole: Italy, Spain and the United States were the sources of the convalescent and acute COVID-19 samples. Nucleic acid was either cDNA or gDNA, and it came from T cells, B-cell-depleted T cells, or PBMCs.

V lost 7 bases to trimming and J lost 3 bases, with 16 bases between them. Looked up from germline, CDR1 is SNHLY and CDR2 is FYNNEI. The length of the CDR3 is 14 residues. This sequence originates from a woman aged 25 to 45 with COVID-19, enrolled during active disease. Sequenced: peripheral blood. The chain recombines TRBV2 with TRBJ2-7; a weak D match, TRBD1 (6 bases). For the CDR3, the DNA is TGTGCCAGCAAGAACAGGGCTAGTGGCTACGAGCAGTACTTC. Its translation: CASKNRASGYEQYF.